This is a list of T cell receptor beta chains from one sample in a study of CD8 T cells in ankylosing spondylitis. TCRdb fed the 5' RACE reads into MiXCR, producing one record per CDR3 protein. In the table there are fewer than 550,000 distinct CDR3 sequences, over 4% of which are singletons. The source material was blood, either unsorted or a sorted T cell fraction (not recorded which). These receptors originate from a male donor with ankylosing spondylitis. Each CDR3 is given with its conserved first and last residue. D genes are given only for firm matches. Where a row states a size, it is once, few, many or the class of an expanded clone; other rows omit it.

d_call: .; clone_size: many; v_call: TRBV20-1; j_call: TRBJ1-6; cdr3_aa: CSARDSQGSHLHF; cdr3_nt: TGCAGTGCTAGAGATTCACAGGGCTCCCACCTCCACTTT
d_call: .; clone_size: many; v_call: TRBV5-1; j_call: TRBJ2-1; cdr3_aa: CASSFDSYNEQFF; cdr3_nt: TGCGCCAGCAGCTTCGACAGCTACAATGAGCAGTTCTTC
d_call: TRBD1; clone_size: many; v_call: TRBV5-6; j_call: TRBJ1-2; cdr3_aa: CASTRTGLRGNGYTF; cdr3_nt: TGTGCCAGCACCCGGACAGGGCTGAGGGGGAATGGCTACACCTTC
d_call: .; clone_size: .; v_call: TRBV7-2; j_call: TRBJ1-1; cdr3_aa: CASKTVPGANTEAFF; cdr3_nt: TGTGCCAGTAAGACAGTGCCGGGGGCGAACACTGAAGCTTTCTTT
d_call: TRBD1; clone_size: many; v_call: TRBV27; j_call: TRBJ1-5; cdr3_aa: CASSGLGQGIQPQHF; cdr3_nt: TGTGCCAGCAGTGGCCTAGGACAGGGTATCCAGCCCCAGCATTTT
d_call: .; clone_size: many; v_call: TRBV20-1; j_call: TRBJ1-1; cdr3_aa: CSAIPPYTEAFF; cdr3_nt: TGCAGTGCTATCCCACCGTACACTGAAGCTTTCTTT
d_call: .; clone_size: many; v_call: TRBV4-2; j_call: TRBJ1-2; cdr3_aa: CASSQDQVRRSSYTF; cdr3_nt: TGTGCCAGCAGCCAAGATCAGGTTCGGCGGTCGAGCTACACCTTC
d_call: TRBD2; clone_size: many; v_call: TRBV12-5; j_call: TRBJ2-3; cdr3_aa: CASGLASGGDTQYF; cdr3_nt: TGTGCTAGTGGTTTAGCTAGCGGCGGCGATACGCAGTATTTT
d_call: TRBD1; clone_size: many; v_call: TRBV9; j_call: TRBJ1-6; cdr3_aa: CASSGLTGGESPLHF; cdr3_nt: TGTGCCAGCAGCGGTCTGACAGGGGGCGAGTCACCCCTCCACTTT
d_call: .; clone_size: many; v_call: TRBV6-1; j_call: TRBJ2-3; cdr3_aa: CASTPESGAPDTQYF; cdr3_nt: TGTGCCAGCACCCCCGAGTCCGGGGCACCAGATACGCAGTATTTT
d_call: .; clone_size: many; v_call: TRBV20-1; j_call: TRBJ2-7; cdr3_aa: CSATGRGGEQYF; cdr3_nt: TGCAGTGCCACAGGACGGGGCGGCGAGCAGTACTTC
d_call: TRBD2; clone_size: many; v_call: TRBV20-1; j_call: TRBJ2-5; cdr3_aa: CSAPNSGRAVGTQYF; cdr3_nt: TGCAGTGCTCCCAATAGCGGGAGGGCCGTAGGGACCCAGTACTTC
d_call: .; clone_size: many; v_call: TRBV12-3/TRBV12-4; j_call: TRBJ1-1; cdr3_aa: CASTVTRNTEAFF; cdr3_nt: TGTGCCAGCACCGTAACCAGAAACACTGAAGCTTTCTTT
d_call: .; clone_size: many; v_call: TRBV7-6; j_call: TRBJ1-1; cdr3_aa: CASSLRGQGIMNTEAFF; cdr3_nt: TGTGCCAGCAGCTTAAGGGGACAAGGAATCATGAACACTGAAGCTTTCTTT
d_call: .; clone_size: few; v_call: TRBV7-7; j_call: TRBJ2-1; cdr3_aa: CASSKLPGVYNEQFF; cdr3_nt: TGTGCTAGCAGCAAGCTCCCGGGAGTATACAATGAGCAGTTCTTC
d_call: .; clone_size: many; v_call: TRBV11-2; j_call: TRBJ1-1; cdr3_aa: CASSPRQRSEAFF; cdr3_nt: TGTGCCAGCAGCCCGCGCCAGAGATCTGAAGCTTTCTTT
d_call: .; clone_size: .; v_call: TRBV2; j_call: TRBJ2-7; cdr3_aa: CASRGRGSYEQYF; cdr3_nt: TGTGCCAGCAGGGGTAGGGGAAGCTACGAGCAGTACTTC
d_call: TRBD1; clone_size: many; v_call: TRBV20-1; j_call: TRBJ2-7; cdr3_aa: CSASRLLRDRGNEQYF; cdr3_nt: TGCAGTGCTAGCCGACTACTCCGGGACAGGGGGAACGAGCAGTACTTC
d_call: TRBD2; clone_size: many; v_call: TRBV6-1; j_call: TRBJ2-5; cdr3_aa: CASSPIRLAGRDQYF; cdr3_nt: TGTGCCAGCAGTCCCATAAGACTAGCGGGGCGGGACCAGTACTTC
d_call: .; clone_size: many; v_call: TRBV4-3; j_call: TRBJ1-2; cdr3_aa: CASSQELKIGPNGYTF; cdr3_nt: TGCGCCAGCAGCCAAGAACTGAAGATAGGACCTAATGGCTACACCTTC
d_call: TRBD1; clone_size: many; v_call: TRBV20-1; j_call: TRBJ2-7; cdr3_aa: CSALGQLSYEQYF; cdr3_nt: TGCAGTGCCCTGGGACAGCTTTCCTACGAGCAGTACTTC
d_call: .; clone_size: .; v_call: TRBV6-5; j_call: TRBJ2-2; cdr3_aa: CASSYVGRSANTGELFF; cdr3_nt: TGTGCCAGCAGTTACGTGGGCCGTTCGGCGAACACCGGGGAGCTGTTTTTT
d_call: TRBD1; clone_size: many; v_call: TRBV5-1; j_call: TRBJ1-2; cdr3_aa: CASSENRGGYGYTF; cdr3_nt: TGCGCCAGCAGCGAAAACAGGGGGGGCTATGGCTACACCTTC
d_call: .; clone_size: .; v_call: TRBV6-2/TRBV6-3; j_call: TRBJ2-7; cdr3_aa: CASSYSLMTHEQYF; cdr3_nt: TGTGCCAGCAGTTACTCGCTTATGACTCACGAGCAGTACTTC
d_call: .; clone_size: many; v_call: TRBV12-3/TRBV12-4; j_call: TRBJ2-5; cdr3_aa: CASRRDRRQETQYF; cdr3_nt: TGTGCCAGCAGAAGGGACCGCCGTCAAGAGACCCAGTACTTC
d_call: TRBD1; clone_size: .; v_call: TRBV10-2; j_call: TRBJ1-2; cdr3_aa: CAISRDRGFGYTF; cdr3_nt: TGCGCCATCAGCCGGGACAGGGGGTTTGGCTACACCTTC
d_call: .; clone_size: many; v_call: TRBV28; j_call: TRBJ2-7; cdr3_aa: CASSMDSFPLSTGEQYF; cdr3_nt: TGTGCCAGCAGTATGGACTCGTTTCCCCTCTCTACTGGCGAGCAGTACTTC
d_call: .; clone_size: many; v_call: TRBV4-3; j_call: TRBJ1-6; cdr3_aa: CASSQDGGNSPLHF; cdr3_nt: TGCGCCAGCAGCCAAGACGGGGGAAATTCACCCCTCCACTTT
d_call: TRBD2; clone_size: many; v_call: TRBV4-1; j_call: TRBJ2-1; cdr3_aa: CASSQDPPGVLADYNEQFF; cdr3_nt: TGCGCCAGCAGCCAAGATCCTCCGGGGGTACTAGCGGATTACAATGAGCAGTTCTTC
d_call: .; clone_size: many; v_call: TRBV20-1; j_call: TRBJ2-2; cdr3_aa: CSASRAQAGELFF; cdr3_nt: TGCAGTGCTAGCCGGGCTCAAGCCGGGGAGCTGTTTTTT
d_call: .; clone_size: many; v_call: TRBV6-5; j_call: TRBJ1-1; cdr3_aa: CASSYGWDTEAFF; cdr3_nt: TGTGCCAGCAGTTACGGATGGGACACTGAAGCTTTCTTT
d_call: .; clone_size: many; v_call: TRBV29-1; j_call: TRBJ1-2; cdr3_aa: CSSDRGLNYGYTF; cdr3_nt: TGCAGCTCTGATAGAGGCCTGAACTATGGCTACACCTTC
d_call: .; clone_size: many; v_call: TRBV7-9; j_call: TRBJ1-3; cdr3_aa: CAQGTGNTIYF; cdr3_nt: TGTGCCCAGGGGACTGGAAACACCATATATTTT
d_call: .; clone_size: many; v_call: TRBV20-1; j_call: TRBJ2-5; cdr3_aa: CSARGGQGMETQYF; cdr3_nt: TGCAGTGCTAGAGGGGGCCAGGGGATGGAGACCCAGTACTTC
d_call: .; clone_size: many; v_call: TRBV5-5; j_call: TRBJ2-1; cdr3_aa: CASSPRRYNEQFF; cdr3_nt: TGTGCCAGCAGCCCCAGACGATACAATGAGCAGTTCTTC
d_call: TRBD1; clone_size: many; v_call: TRBV5-1; j_call: TRBJ2-3; cdr3_aa: CASSPTTGRTDTQYF; cdr3_nt: TGCGCCAGCAGCCCGACGACAGGGCGCACAGATACGCAGTATTTT
d_call: TRBD1; clone_size: many; v_call: TRBV4-2; j_call: TRBJ1-4; cdr3_aa: CASSHAQGGTNEKLFF; cdr3_nt: TGTGCCAGCAGCCACGCACAGGGGGGGACTAATGAAAAACTGTTTTTT
d_call: TRBD1; clone_size: few; v_call: TRBV20-1; j_call: TRBJ1-1; cdr3_aa: CSARRPGTGVGAFF; cdr3_nt: TGCAGTGCTAGACGTCCCGGGACAGGGGTAGGAGCTTTCTTT